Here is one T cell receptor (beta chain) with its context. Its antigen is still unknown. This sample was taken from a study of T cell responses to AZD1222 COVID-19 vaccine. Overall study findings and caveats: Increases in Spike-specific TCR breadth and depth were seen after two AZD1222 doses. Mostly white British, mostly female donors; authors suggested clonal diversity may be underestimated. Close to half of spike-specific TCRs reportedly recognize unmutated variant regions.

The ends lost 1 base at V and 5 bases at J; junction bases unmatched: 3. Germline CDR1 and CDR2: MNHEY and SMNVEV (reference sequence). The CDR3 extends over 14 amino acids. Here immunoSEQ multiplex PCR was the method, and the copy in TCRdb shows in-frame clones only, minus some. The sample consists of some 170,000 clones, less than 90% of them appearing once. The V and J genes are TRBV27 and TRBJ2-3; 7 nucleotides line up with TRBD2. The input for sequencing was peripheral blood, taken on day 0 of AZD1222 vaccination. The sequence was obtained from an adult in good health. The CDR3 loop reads CASSLLGGRDTQYF. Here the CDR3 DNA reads TGTGCCAGCAGTTTATTGGGAGGGAGAGATACGCAGTATTTT.